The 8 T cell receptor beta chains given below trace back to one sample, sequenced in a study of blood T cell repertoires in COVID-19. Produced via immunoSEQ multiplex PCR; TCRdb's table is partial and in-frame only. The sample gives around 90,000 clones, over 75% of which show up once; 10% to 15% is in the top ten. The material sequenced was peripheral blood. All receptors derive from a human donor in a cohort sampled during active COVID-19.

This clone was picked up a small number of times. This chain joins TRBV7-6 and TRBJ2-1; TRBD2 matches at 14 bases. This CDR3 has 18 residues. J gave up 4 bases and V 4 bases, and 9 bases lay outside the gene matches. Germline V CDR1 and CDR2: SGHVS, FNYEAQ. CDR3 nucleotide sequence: TGTGCCAGCAGCTCCTACCGGACTAGCGGGGGGAAGTACAATGAGCAGTTCTTC. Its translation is CASSSYRTSGGKYNEQFF.

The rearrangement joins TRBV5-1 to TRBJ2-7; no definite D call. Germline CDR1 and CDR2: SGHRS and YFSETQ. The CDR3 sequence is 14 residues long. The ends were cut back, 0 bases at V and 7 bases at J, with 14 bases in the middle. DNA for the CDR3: TGCGCCAGCAGCTTGGCCTTGATGGAGAAAGAGCAGTACTTC. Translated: CASSLALMEKEQYF.

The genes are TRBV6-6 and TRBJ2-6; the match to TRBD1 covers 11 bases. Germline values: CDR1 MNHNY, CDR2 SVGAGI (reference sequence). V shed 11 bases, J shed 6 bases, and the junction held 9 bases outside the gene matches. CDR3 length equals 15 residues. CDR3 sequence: CAGQDRGRAANVLTF. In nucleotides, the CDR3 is TGTGCCGGCCAGGACAGGGGGCGCGCGGCCAACGTCCTGACTTTC.

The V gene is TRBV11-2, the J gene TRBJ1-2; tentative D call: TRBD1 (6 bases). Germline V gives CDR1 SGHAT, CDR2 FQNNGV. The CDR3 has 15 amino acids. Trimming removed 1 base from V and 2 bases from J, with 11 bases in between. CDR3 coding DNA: TGTGCCAGCAGCTTAGTGGCAGGGGTCAACTATGGCTACACCTTC. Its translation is CASSLVAGVNYGYTF.

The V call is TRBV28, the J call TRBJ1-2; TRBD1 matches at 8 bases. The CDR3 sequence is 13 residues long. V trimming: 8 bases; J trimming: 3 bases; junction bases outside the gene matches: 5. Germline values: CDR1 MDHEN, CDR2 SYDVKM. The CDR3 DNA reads TGTGCCAGCTTTGACAGGGGACACTATGGCTACACCTTC. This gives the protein CASFDRGHYGYTF.

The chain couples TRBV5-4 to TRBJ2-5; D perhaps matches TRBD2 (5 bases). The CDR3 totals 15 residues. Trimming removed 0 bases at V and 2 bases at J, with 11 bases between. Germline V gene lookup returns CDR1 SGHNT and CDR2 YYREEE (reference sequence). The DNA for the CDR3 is TGTGCCAGCAGCTTGGGGGGAGTGGGGCAAGAGACCCAGTACTTC. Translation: CASSLGGVGQETQYF.

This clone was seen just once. The DNA of the CDR3 is TGTGCCAGCAGCCAAGAGGCCTATGGCTACACCTTC. It codes for CASSQEAYGYTF. The chain joins TRBV3-1 (or the pseudogene TRBV3-2) to TRBJ1-2; D is ambiguous. This CDR3 spans 12 amino acids. Trimming stripped 0 bases from V and 4 bases from J, with 3 bases between. Germline values: CDR1 LGHDT, CDR2 YNNKEL (reference sequence).

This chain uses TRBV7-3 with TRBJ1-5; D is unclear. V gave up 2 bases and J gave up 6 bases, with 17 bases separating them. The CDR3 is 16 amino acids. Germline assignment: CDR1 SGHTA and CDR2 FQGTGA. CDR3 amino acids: CASSLLPPHSGQPQHF. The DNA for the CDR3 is TGTGCCAGCAGCTTACTTCCTCCGCATTCAGGTCAGCCCCAGCATTTT.